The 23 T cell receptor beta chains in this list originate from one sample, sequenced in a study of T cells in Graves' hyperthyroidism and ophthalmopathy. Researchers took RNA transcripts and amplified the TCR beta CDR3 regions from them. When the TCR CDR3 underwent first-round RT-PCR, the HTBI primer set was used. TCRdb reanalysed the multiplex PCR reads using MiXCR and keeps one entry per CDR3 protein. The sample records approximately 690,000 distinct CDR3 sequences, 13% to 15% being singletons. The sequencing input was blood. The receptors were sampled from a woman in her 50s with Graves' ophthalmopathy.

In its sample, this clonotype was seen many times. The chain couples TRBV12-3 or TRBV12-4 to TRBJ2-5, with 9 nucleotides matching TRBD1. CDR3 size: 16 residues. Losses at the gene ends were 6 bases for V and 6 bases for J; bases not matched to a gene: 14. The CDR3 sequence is CASSANRGQGMKTQYF. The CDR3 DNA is TGTGCCAGCAGCGCTAACAGGGGGCAGGGGATGAAGACCCAGTACTTC.

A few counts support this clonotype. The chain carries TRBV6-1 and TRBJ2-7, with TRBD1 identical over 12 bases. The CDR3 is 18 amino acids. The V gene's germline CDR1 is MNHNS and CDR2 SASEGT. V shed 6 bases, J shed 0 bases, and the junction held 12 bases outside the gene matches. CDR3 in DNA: TGTGCCAGCAGAGCCGGGACAGGGGGCTTGGTTTACTCCTACGAGCAGTACTTC. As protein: CASRAGTGGLVYSYEQYF.

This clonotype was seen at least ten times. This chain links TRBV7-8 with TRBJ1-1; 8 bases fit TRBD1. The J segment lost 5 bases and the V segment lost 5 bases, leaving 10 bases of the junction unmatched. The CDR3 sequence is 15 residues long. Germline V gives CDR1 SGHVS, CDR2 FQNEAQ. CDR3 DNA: TGTGCCAGCAGCGATACAAACAGGGGGGGGACTGAAGCTTTCTTT. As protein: CASSDTNRGGTEAFF.

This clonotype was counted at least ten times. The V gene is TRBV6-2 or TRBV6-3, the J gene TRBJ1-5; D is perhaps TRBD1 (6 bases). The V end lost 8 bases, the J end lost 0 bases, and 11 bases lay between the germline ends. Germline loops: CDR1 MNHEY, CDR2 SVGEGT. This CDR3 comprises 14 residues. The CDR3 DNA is TGTGCCAGCCTGGACAGATATAGCAATCAGCCCCAGCATTTT. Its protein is CASLDRYSNQPQHF.

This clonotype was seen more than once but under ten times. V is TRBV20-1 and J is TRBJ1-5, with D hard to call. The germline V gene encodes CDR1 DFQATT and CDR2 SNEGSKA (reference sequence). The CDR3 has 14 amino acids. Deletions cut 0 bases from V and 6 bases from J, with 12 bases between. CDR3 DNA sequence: TGCAGTGCTAGAGATATAAAGGGTGCTCAGCCCCAGCATTTT. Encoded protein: CSARDIKGAQPQHF.

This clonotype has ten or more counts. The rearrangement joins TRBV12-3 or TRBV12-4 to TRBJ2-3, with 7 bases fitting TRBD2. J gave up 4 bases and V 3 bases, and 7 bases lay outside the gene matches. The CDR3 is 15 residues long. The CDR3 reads CASSFEGGPADTQYF. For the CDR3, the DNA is TGTGCCAGCAGTTTTGAGGGAGGGCCGGCAGATACGCAGTATTTT.

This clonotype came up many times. In DNA form, the CDR3 reads TGTGCCAGCAGTCCTGGGGCAGCCTTCCAAGAGACCCAGTACTTC. This sequence encodes CASSPGAAFQETQYF. The chain employs TRBV7-9 and TRBJ2-5, with D possibly TRBD1 on 5 matching bases. Germline assignment: CDR1 SEHNR and CDR2 FQNEAQ (reference sequence). The CDR3 has 15 residues. V was clipped by 6 bases and J by 1 base, with 15 bases between them.

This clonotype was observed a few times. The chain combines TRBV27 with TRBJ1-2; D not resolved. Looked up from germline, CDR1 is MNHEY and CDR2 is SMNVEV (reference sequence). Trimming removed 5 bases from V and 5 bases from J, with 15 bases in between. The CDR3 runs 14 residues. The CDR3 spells CASSPGSLGYGYTF. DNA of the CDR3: TGTGCCAGCAGTCCCGGGTCCTTGGGTTATGGCTACACCTTC.

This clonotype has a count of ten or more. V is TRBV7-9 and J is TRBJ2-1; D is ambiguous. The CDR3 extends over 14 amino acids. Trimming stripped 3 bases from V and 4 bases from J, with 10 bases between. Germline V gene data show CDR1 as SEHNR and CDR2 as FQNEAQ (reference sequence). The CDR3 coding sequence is TGTGCCAGCAGCTTCGGAAAACGGTACAATGAGCAGTTCTTC. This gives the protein CASSFGKRYNEQFF.

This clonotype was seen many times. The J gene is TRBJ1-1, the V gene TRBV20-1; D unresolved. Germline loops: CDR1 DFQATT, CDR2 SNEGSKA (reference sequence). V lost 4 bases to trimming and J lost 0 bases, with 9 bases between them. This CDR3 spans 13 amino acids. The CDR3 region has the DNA TGCAGTGCTATCAGCGTTATGAACACTGAAGCTTTCTTT. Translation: CSAISVMNTEAFF.

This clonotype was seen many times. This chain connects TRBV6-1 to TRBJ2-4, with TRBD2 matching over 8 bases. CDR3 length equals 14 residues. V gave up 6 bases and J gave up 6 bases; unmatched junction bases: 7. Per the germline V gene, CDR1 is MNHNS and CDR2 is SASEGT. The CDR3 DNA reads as TGTGCCAGCAGCTCCGGGACTAGAGTAAACATTCAGTACTTC. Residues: CASSSGTRVNIQYF.

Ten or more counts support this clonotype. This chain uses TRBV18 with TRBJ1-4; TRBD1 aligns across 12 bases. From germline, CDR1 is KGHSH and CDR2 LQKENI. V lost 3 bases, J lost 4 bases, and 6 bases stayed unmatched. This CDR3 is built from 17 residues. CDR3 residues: CASSPPGQGAGNEKLFF. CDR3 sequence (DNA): TGTGCCAGCTCACCTCCGGGACAGGGGGCCGGTAATGAAAAACTGTTTTTT.

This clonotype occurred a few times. The CDR3 protein is CATGTSGRYEQYF. CDR3 coding DNA: TGTGCCACCGGGACTAGCGGGAGGTACGAGCAGTACTTC. The chain has TRBV24-1 and TRBJ2-7; 15 bases are shared with TRBD2. The V gene's germline CDR1 is KGHDR and CDR2 SFDVKD. The CDR3 contains 13 residues. V trimming: 9 bases; J trimming: 4 bases; junction bases outside the gene matches: 0.

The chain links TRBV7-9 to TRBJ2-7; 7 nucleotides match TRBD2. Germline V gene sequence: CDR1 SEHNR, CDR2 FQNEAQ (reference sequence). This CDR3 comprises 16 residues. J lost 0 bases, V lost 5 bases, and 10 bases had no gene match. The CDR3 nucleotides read TGTGCCAGCAGCGCGACCGGGCGGGAGTTCTCCTACGAGCAGTACTTC. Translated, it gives CASSATGREFSYEQYF.

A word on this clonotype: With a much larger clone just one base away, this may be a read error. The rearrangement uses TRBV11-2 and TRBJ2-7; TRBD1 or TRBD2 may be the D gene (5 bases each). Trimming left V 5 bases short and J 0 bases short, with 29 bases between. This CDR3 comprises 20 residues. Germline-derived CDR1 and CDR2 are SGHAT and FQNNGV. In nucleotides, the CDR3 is TGTGCCAGCAGCAGCATACGCGTCCCTGGGGGACGACATAGCTCCTACGAGCAGTACTTC. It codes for CASSSIRVPGGRHSSYEQYF.

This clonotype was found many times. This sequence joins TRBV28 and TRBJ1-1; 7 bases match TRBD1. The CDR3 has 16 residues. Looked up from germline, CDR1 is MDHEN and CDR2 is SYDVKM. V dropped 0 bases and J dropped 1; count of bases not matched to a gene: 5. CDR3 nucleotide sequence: TGTGCCAGCAGTTTATGGGGGACAGTTGGGAACACTGAAGCTTTCTTT. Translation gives CASSLWGTVGNTEAFF.

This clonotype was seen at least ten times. The CDR3 DNA is TGTGCCACATCTAGCGGGAGCAATGAGCAGTTCTTC. Protein: CATSSGSNEQFF. The chain couples TRBV6-1 to TRBJ2-1, with 10 bases aligning to TRBD2. The J segment lost 6 bases and the V segment lost 10 bases, leaving 3 bases of the junction unmatched. Germline V lookup: CDR1 MNHNS, CDR2 SASEGT. The CDR3 runs to 12 residues.

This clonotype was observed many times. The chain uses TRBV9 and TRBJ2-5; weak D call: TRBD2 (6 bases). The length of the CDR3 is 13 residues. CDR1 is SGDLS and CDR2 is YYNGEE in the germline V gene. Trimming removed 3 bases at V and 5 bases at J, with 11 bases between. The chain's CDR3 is CASSGGAGETQYF. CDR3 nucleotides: TGTGCCAGCAGCGGAGGGGCGGGGGAGACCCAGTACTTC.

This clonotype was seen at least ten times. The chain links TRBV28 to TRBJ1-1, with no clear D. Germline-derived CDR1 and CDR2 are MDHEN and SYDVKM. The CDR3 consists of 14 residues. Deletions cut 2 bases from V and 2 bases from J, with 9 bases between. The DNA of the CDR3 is TGTGCCAGCAGTTTACAGTCGATTAACACTGAAGCTTTCTTT. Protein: CASSLQSINTEAFF.

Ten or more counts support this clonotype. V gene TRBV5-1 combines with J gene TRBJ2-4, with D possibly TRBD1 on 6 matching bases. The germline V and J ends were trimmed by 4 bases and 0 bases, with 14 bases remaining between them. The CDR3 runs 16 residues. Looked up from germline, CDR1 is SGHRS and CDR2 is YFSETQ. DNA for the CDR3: TGCGCCAGCAGCAGGGACACGGGGCTAGCCAAAAACATTCAGTACTTC. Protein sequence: CASSRDTGLAKNIQYF.

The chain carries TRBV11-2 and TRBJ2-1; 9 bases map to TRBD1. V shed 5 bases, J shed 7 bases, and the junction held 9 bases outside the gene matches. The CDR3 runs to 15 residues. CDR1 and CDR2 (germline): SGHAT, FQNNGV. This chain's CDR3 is CASSQNRDRENEQFF. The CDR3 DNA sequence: TGTGCCAGCAGCCAAAACCGGGACAGGGAAAATGAGCAGTTCTTC.

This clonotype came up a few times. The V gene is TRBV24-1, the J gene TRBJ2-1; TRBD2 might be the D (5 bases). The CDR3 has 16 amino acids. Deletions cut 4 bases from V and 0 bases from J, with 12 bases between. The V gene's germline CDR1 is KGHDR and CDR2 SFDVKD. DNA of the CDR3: TGTGCCACCAGTGACCCCGCGGGCGACTCCTACAATGAGCAGTTCTTC. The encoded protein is CATSDPAGDSYNEQFF.

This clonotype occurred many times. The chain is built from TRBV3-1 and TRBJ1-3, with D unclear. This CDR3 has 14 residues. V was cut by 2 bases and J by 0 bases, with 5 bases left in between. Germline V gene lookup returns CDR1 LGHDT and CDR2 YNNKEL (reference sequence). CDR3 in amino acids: CASSQRVSGNTIYF. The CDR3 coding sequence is TGTGCCAGCAGCCAAAGGGTCTCTGGAAACACCATATATTTT.